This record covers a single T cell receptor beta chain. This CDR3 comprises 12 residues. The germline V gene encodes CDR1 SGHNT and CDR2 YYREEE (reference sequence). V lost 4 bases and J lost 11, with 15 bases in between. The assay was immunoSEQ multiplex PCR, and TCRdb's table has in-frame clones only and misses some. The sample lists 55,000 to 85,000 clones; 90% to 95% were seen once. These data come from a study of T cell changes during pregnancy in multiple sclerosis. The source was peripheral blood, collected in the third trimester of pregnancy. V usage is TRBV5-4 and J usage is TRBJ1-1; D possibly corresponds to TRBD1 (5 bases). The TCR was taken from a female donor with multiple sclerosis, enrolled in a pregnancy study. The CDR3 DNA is TGTGCCAGCAGCCATATAGACAGAGCGGCTTTCTTT. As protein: CASSHIDRAAFF.